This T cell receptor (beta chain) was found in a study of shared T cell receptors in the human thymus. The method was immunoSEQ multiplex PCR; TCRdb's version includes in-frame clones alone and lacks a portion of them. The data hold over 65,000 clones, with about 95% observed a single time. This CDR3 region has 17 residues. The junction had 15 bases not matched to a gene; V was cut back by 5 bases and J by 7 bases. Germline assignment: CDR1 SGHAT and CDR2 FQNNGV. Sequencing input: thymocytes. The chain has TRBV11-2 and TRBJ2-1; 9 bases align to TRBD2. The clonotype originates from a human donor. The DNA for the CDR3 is TGTGCCAGCAGCCCCCCACCGGGACTAGCAGCTCAGAATGAGCAGTTCTTC. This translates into CASSPPPGLAAQNEQFF.